These 28 T cell receptor beta chains were sequenced from one sample in a study of relationships among human T cell subsets. The CD45RA-negative fraction was bead-selected with anti-CD45RO to obtain memory T cells. TCR alpha and beta CDR3s were amplified from mRNA by semiquantitative ARM-PCR. ARM-PCR used tagged nested gene-specific primers, then communal superprimers for exponential amplification. TCRdb used MiXCR to reprocess the multiplex PCR reads, holding one entry per CDR3 protein. The repertoire holds 8,500 to 10,000 distinct CDR3 sequences, about 54% seen once, with 4% to 5.5% in the top ten. What was sequenced was memory T cells sorted from blood. The receptors come from a man aged 40-49 years in good health.

As to this clonotype: This may arise from a read error, as a much more abundant clone is one base away. The rearrangement uses TRBV29-1 and TRBJ1-5, with D unresolved. Germline assignment: CDR1 SQVTM and CDR2 ANQGSEA. The CDR3 totals 8 residues. CDR3 DNA sequence: TGCAGCGATCAGCCCCCGCATTTT. Protein: CSDQPPHF.

The J gene is TRBJ1-5, the V gene TRBV20-1, with 9 bases fitting TRBD1. This CDR3 is 17 amino acids long. Germline V gives CDR1 DFQATT, CDR2 SNEGSKA (reference sequence). V gave up 1 base and J gave up 4 bases; unmatched junction bases: 11. CDR3 sequence: CSARGGTGQVDNQPQHF. CDR3 coding DNA: TGCAGTGCTAGAGGCGGGACAGGGCAGGTAGATAATCAGCCCCAGCATTTT.

The genes are TRBV12-3 or TRBV12-4 and TRBJ2-5; 10 nucleotides align to TRBD2. This CDR3 spans 13 amino acids. Losses at the gene ends were 5 bases for V and 4 bases for J; bases not matched to a gene: 1. The CDR3 reads CASSRTSGETQYF. As DNA, the CDR3 is TGTGCCAGCAGTCGGACTAGCGGAGAGACCCAGTACTTC.

This clonotype is a singleton in its sample. CDR3 in amino acids: CASSRGQGYTEAFF. In nucleotides, the CDR3 is TGTGCCAGCAGTCGGGGACAGGGGTACACTGAAGCTTTCTTT. The V call is TRBV28, the J call TRBJ1-1; 10 bases agree with TRBD1. V dropped 5 bases and J dropped 3; count of bases not matched to a gene: 3. Germline CDR1 and CDR2: MDHEN and SYDVKM. This CDR3 is 14 amino acids long.

The V gene is TRBV11-2, the J gene TRBJ1-2, with TRBD1 matching 8 bases. CDR1 SGHAT and CDR2 FQNNGV come from the germline V gene. The CDR3 has 13 amino acids. The V segment lost 3 bases and the J segment 6 bases; nucleotides outside the gene matches: 3. The CDR3 loop reads CASSLDRVNGYTF. CDR3 nucleotides: TGTGCCAGCAGCTTGGACAGGGTCAATGGCTACACCTTC.

The chain employs TRBV21-1 and TRBJ2-1; the D call in the table, TRBD2, was not verified against the DNA. TRBV21-1 is listed as a pseudogene. The CDR3 loop spans 18 amino acids. CDR3 sequence reads: CASSKDLSGRGFYNEQFF. Written as DNA, the CDR3 is TGTGCCAGCAGCAAAGATTTATCCGGGAGGGGATTCTACAATGAGCAGTTCTTC.

Notes on this clonotype: This may be a read error, as it is one base from a much larger clone. The chain combines TRBV27 with TRBJ1-1, with D possibly TRBD1 on 5 matching bases. The CDR3 length is 14 residues. Trimming cost V 7 bases and J 1 base, with 13 bases left between them. Germline CDR1 and CDR2: MNHEY and SMNVEV (reference sequence). CDR3 nucleotides: TGTGCCAGCACCCGGACAAGGGAGAACACTGAAGCTTTCTTT. It encodes CASTRTRENTEAFF.

V gene TRBV20-1 combines with J gene TRBJ1-4; tentatively, D is TRBD1 (5 bases). The ends were cut back, 0 bases at V and 0 bases at J, with 17 bases in the middle. Looked up from germline, CDR1 is DFQATT and CDR2 is SNEGSKA (reference sequence). The CDR3 runs 18 residues. The CDR3, as DNA: TGCAGTGCTAGAGATTCGACAGCTTGGGGGGCAACTAATGAAAAACTGTTTTTT. Translated, it gives CSARDSTAWGATNEKLFF.

Worth noting for this clonotype: One junction end disagrees with the germline gene, perhaps due to a read error. In nucleotides, the CDR3 is TGCGCCAGCAGCTTGGCCGGGGCGGAGGCCCAGTACTTC. Protein sequence: CASSLAGAEAQYF. This chain uses TRBV5-4 with TRBJ2-5, with D perhaps given as TRBD1 or TRBD2 (5 bases each). The CDR3 totals 13 residues. The germline V gene has CDR1 SGHNT and CDR2 YYREEE (reference sequence).

By share of the sample, this clonotype is medium-sized (0.01 to 0.1%). The genes are TRBV11-2 and TRBJ2-5; TRBD2 matches 10 bases. This CDR3 has 18 residues. Germline assignment: CDR1 SGHAT and CDR2 FQNNGV. With V trimmed by 5 bases and J by 7 bases, 19 bases remained unmatched. The CDR3 DNA reads TGTGCCAGCAGCCTCTTGTCTAGCGGGAGTTCTGGGTTAGGGACCCAGTACTTC. It is translated as CASSLLSSGSSGLGTQYF.

This clonotype showed up just a few times. Germline is not matched at one junction end, which may reflect a read error. The rearrangement joins TRBV29-1 to TRBJ2-7; possible D gene TRBD2, 6 bases. This CDR3 has 14 amino acids. Per the germline V gene, CDR1 is SQVTM and CDR2 is ANQGSEA. The CDR3 sequence: CSVEETRSSYEQYF. The CDR3 DNA reads as TGCAGCGTAGAAGAGACTAGGAGCTCCTACGAGCAGTACTTC.

This clonotype came up once. The genes are TRBV29-1 and TRBJ2-3; 9 bases match TRBD2. The V gene end was trimmed by 4 bases and the J gene end by 1 base; junction bases not matched to a gene: 6. The CDR3 extends over 15 amino acids. Looked up from germline, CDR1 is SQVTM and CDR2 is ANQGSEA. In DNA, the CDR3 is TGCAGCGTTGGGTTGATAGCGGGAGGCACAGATACGCAGTATTTT. Its translation: CSVGLIAGGTDTQYF.

The J gene is TRBJ2-3, the V gene TRBV7-9; 9 bases align to TRBD1. The CDR3 consists of 19 residues. V trimming: 2 bases; J trimming: 0 bases; junction bases outside the gene matches: 12. The germline gives CDR1 SEHNR, CDR2 FQNEAQ (reference sequence). CDR3 loop: CASSLRRKRDRESTDTQYF. DNA for the CDR3: TGTGCCAGCAGCTTACGCCGCAAGAGGGACAGGGAGAGCACAGATACGCAGTATTTT.

CDR3 nucleotides: TGCGCCAGCAGCTTGGAGCCCCCGCCGAGCACAGATACGCAGTATTTT. It encodes CASSLEPPPSTDTQYF. The chain couples TRBV5-1 to TRBJ2-3; D gene unclear. Trimming stripped 0 bases from V and 0 bases from J, with 11 bases between. Germline assignment: CDR1 SGHRS and CDR2 YFSETQ. There are 16 residues in the CDR3.

The chain recombines TRBV7-9 with TRBJ2-7, with 11 bases matching TRBD1. Germline values: CDR1 SEHNR, CDR2 FQNEAQ (reference sequence). V lost 3 bases and J lost 6; bases outside the gene matches: 7. The CDR3 covers 15 residues. The CDR3 DNA follows: TGTGCCAGCAGCTTGGGACAGGGGGAAAGGGGCGAGCAGTACTTC. It yields the protein CASSLGQGERGEQYF.

The chain couples TRBV10-3 to TRBJ2-1; D uncertain. The V end lost 7 bases, the J end lost 9 bases, and 13 bases lay between the germline ends. CDR1 is ENHRY, CDR2 SYGVKD, per germline. The CDR3 covers 12 residues. CDR3: CAINHQESEQFF. The CDR3 coding sequence is TGTGCCATCAACCACCAGGAAAGTGAGCAGTTCTTC.

This clonotype was found a few times. V gene TRBV7-9 combines with J gene TRBJ2-7, with D unresolved. The CDR3 contains 12 residues. CDR1 is SEHNR, CDR2 FQNEAQ, per germline (reference sequence). Trimming stripped 3 bases from V and 2 bases from J, with 5 bases between. The CDR3 sequence: CASSFVPYEQYF. CDR3 bases: TGTGCCAGCAGCTTCGTTCCCTACGAGCAGTACTTC.

This chain connects TRBV29-1 to TRBJ2-7; tentatively, D is TRBD1 (5 bases). Germline assignment: CDR1 SQVTM and CDR2 ANQGSEA. The CDR3 loop spans 14 amino acids. V was shortened by 7 bases and J by 5 bases, with 21 bases between the two germline ends. The CDR3 sequence: CSATQTGRGNEQYF. The CDR3 DNA reads as TGCAGCGCGACCCAGACCGGAAGGGGCAACGAGCAGTACTTC.

The chain carries TRBV18 and TRBJ2-7; D is unclear. The ends were cut back, 5 bases at V and 1 base at J, with 9 bases in the middle. Germline loops: CDR1 KGHSH, CDR2 LQKENI. The CDR3 is 13 residues long. This chain's CDR3 is CASSRVSSYEQYF. The CDR3 DNA follows: TGTGCCAGCTCAAGGGTCTCATCCTACGAGCAGTACTTC.

CDR3 sequence: CASADATSDNEQFF. The CDR3 nucleotides read TGCGCCAGCGCAGATGCAACTAGCGACAATGAGCAGTTCTTC. The chain is built from TRBV5-1 and TRBJ2-1; 7 nucleotides line up with TRBD2. Germline CDR1 is SGHRS and CDR2 is YFSETQ. This CDR3 region has 14 residues. J lost 5 bases, V lost 7 bases, and 9 bases had no gene match.

The rearrangement joins TRBV11-2 to TRBJ2-3; D is possibly TRBD2 (6 bases). V was clipped by 6 bases and J by 2 bases, with 18 bases between them. The length of the CDR3 is 16 residues. Germline CDR1 is SGHAT and CDR2 is FQNNGV. The CDR3 DNA reads as TGTGCCAGCAGACCTACGCGAGTAGCGGCCACAGATACGCAGTATTTT. Translated, it gives CASRPTRVAATDTQYF. Variable domain in full (rest from reference TRBV11-2 and TRBJ2-3): EAGVAQSPRYKIIEKRQSVAFWCNPISGHATLYWYQQILGQGPKLLIQFQNNGVVDDSQLPKDRFSAERLKGVDSTLKIQPAKLEDSAVYLCASRPTRVAATDTQYFGPGTRLTVL.

The gene calls are TRBV28 and TRBJ2-1, with 7 bases aligning to TRBD2. J was trimmed by 0 bases and V by 8 bases; bases with no gene match: 4. Germline lookup yields CDR1 MDHEN and CDR2 SYDVKM. The CDR3 totals 14 residues. The CDR3 loop reads CASCPGGSYNEQFF. The CDR3 DNA is TGTGCCAGCTGCCCGGGGGGCTCCTACAATGAGCAGTTCTTC.

This clonotype appeared a few times. This chain joins TRBV2 and TRBJ2-3; 8 positions agree with TRBD1. V lost 3 bases and J lost 3; bases outside the gene matches: 5. Germline loops: CDR1 SNHLY, CDR2 FYNNEI. The CDR3 runs 15 residues. The chain's CDR3 is CASSDQGAETDTQYF. The CDR3 region has the DNA TGTGCCAGCAGTGACCAGGGGGCGGAGACAGATACGCAGTATTTT.

J is TRBJ2-3 and V is TRBV11-3; TRBD2 matches at 8 bases. The length of the CDR3 is 15 residues. Germline V gene lookup returns CDR1 SGHNT and CDR2 YENEEA. V trimming: 5 bases; J trimming: 0 bases; junction bases outside the gene matches: 4. The CDR3 DNA sequence: TGTGCCAGCAGCCGTCGGGAGGGGAGCACAGATACGCAGTATTTT. Translating it yields CASSRREGSTDTQYF.

CDR3 sequence reads: CASSFSSGANVLTF. CDR3 nucleotides: TGTGCCAGCAGCTTCAGCTCTGGGGCCAACGTCCTGACTTTC. V and J are TRBV11-2 and TRBJ2-6; D is unresolved. The CDR3 runs to 14 residues. V lost 3 bases and J 0 bases, leaving 3 bases between the germline ends. Germline CDR1 is SGHAT and CDR2 is FQNNGV.

The gene calls are TRBV28 and TRBJ1-1; D gene unclear. The V end was cut by 2 bases, the J end by 1 base, with 11 bases between. CDR3 size: 15 residues. Germline CDR1 and CDR2: MDHEN and SYDVKM. CDR3 sequence: CASSLPVRGNTEAFF. The CDR3 DNA is TGTGCCAGCAGTTTACCAGTCCGGGGGAACACTGAAGCTTTCTTT.

The J gene is TRBJ2-1, the V gene TRBV5-1; D call uncertain. Trimming pared 0 bases from V and 9 bases from J, leaving 10 bases between. The CDR3 loop spans 13 amino acids. Germline assignment: CDR1 SGHRS and CDR2 YFSETQ. The CDR3 DNA sequence: TGCGCCAGCAGCTTGGTGCTTCGCCGTGAGCAGTTCTTC. Protein: CASSLVLRREQFF.

Regarding this clonotype: This is likely a read error, given that the CDR3 carries no conserved phenylalanine or tryptophan at its end. This rearrangement joins TRBV28 to TRBJ2-3; unclear D gene. The length of the CDR3 is 13 residues. Germline CDR1 MDHEN, CDR2 SYDVKM. Trimming cost V 5 bases and J 8 bases, with 14 bases left between them. As DNA, the CDR3 is TGTGCCAGCAGTGCCGGGCCTCCGGGTACGCAGTATCTT. It specifies CASSAGPPGTQYL.